These T cell receptor beta chains were read from a single sample in a study of beta chain bispecific antibodies for T cell cancers. From the 5' RACE reads, TCRdb called clonotypes with MiXCR, one entry per CDR3 protein. Of about 20,000 distinct CDR3 sequences listed, approximately 2.2% were seen once; the top ten hold about 5.5%. These receptors have no known antigen. This sample comprised healthy donor T cells cultured with leukemia cells, obtained from a culture containing a bispecific antibody targeting TCR Vbeta12. The receptor source for this set is a human donor in good health. Some clones in this sample may be carry-over from other donors' samples. The CDR3 runs from the conserved cysteine through the conserved F or W. The D gene is left open where the match is weak.

-	TRBV6-5	TRBJ1-1	CASSYRGMNTEAFF
-	TRBV29-1	TRBJ2-7	CSVPGEIEQYF
TRBD2	TRBV12-3/TRBV12-4	TRBJ2-1	CASTLSGGHYNEQFF
-	TRBV19	TRBJ2-2	CASSNRANTGELFF
-	TRBV6-5	TRBJ1-1	CASNFHLNTEAFF
TRBD1	TRBV19	TRBJ2-1	CASSINRGASDEQFF
-	TRBV20-1	TRBJ1-2	CSAREAGLSGYTF
TRBD2	TRBV7-9	TRBJ2-3	CASSRTSGGTDTQYF
TRBD1	TRBV7-9	TRBJ2-1	CASSPRQGLNEQFF
-	TRBV20-1	TRBJ1-1	CSASRRQKSTEAFF
-	TRBV7-3	TRBJ2-3	CASSLITGLAPDTQYF
-	TRBV28	TRBJ1-1	CASSQTKESYSNTEAFF
-	TRBV5-4	TRBJ2-3	CASSKSRGTDTQYF